The rows below give T cell receptor beta chains drawn from one sample of a study of identical twins. TCRdb re-called the 5' RACE reads through MiXCR, storing one row per CDR3 protein. The sample comprises some 730,000 distinct CDR3 sequences, 15% to 20% of which are singletons, and around 12% rests with the top ten. These data were also filed under a second study, of T cells expressing NK-cell markers.

Source material: PBMCs. Receptors originate from a woman between 18 and 29 years old in good health. CDR3s include the opening cysteine and the closing phenylalanine or tryptophan. The D gene is left open where the match is weak. Size tells how often a clone was seen (once, few, many) or the class of an expanded clone, and some rows leave it out.

v_call,j_call,clone_size,d_call,cdr3_nt,cdr3_aa
TRBV20-1,TRBJ1-2,.,.,TGCAGTGCTGGGGGGACAAACAACTATGGCTACACCTTC,CSAGGTNNYGYTF
TRBV12-3/TRBV12-4,TRBJ2-4,.,TRBD2,TGTGCCAGCAGTTTAATAGGCGCGGGAGGGGACATTCAGTACTTC,CASSLIGAGGDIQYF
TRBV5-1,TRBJ2-5,few,.,TGCGCCAGCAGCTTGGGAGGGTCAGATCCGAAGACCCAGTACTTC,CASSLGGSDPKTQYF
TRBV5-1,TRBJ1-2,few,.,TGCGCCAGCAGCCCCGACAGGCCCTGGGGCTACACCTTC,CASSPDRPWGYTF
TRBV18,TRBJ2-7,.,TRBD2,TGTGCCAGCTCAACGGGACTAGCGGCCTCCTACGAGCAGTACTTC,CASSTGLAASYEQYF
TRBV6-4,TRBJ1-5,few,.,TGTGCCAGCAGTGAGGGGTCAGGCAGGTGTCAGCCCCAGCATTTT,CASSEGSGRCQPQHF
TRBV20-1,TRBJ2-7,.,TRBD1,TGCAGTGCTAGGGCCCCGGGACAGCAATTGTGGGAGCAGTACTTC,CSARAPGQQLWEQYF
TRBV20-1,TRBJ2-3,.,TRBD2,TGCAGTGCTAGAACAGGACTAGCGGCGGAAGATACGCAGTATTTT,CSARTGLAAEDTQYF
TRBV29-1,TRBJ2-1,.,.,TGCAGCGTTGAAGATTTCGTGGGCAATGAGCAGTTCTTC,CSVEDFVGNEQFF
TRBV6-2/TRBV6-3,TRBJ2-1,.,TRBD2,TGTGCCAGCAGTTCTATGACTAGCGGGAGGGCCATCGATGAGCAGTTCTTC,CASSSMTSGRAIDEQFF
TRBV20-1,TRBJ2-3,.,TRBD2,TGCAGTGCTAGAGATCCCCTAGCGGGAGAACTAGATACGCAGTATTTT,CSARDPLAGELDTQYF
TRBV18,TRBJ2-2,few,TRBD1,TGTGCCAGCTCACCATACCGGGACAGAGACACCGGGGAGCTGTTTTTT,CASSPYRDRDTGELFF
TRBV20-1,TRBJ1-2,many,.,TGCAGTGCTAGAGTTGCAGGGAAGCTCGACTATGGCTACACCTTC,CSARVAGKLDYGYTF
TRBV27,TRBJ2-1,.,.,TGTGCCAGCAGCCCACGACTAGAAGAGGTTGATGAGCAGTTCTTC,CASSPRLEEVDEQFF
TRBV24-1,TRBJ2-1,few,.,TGTGCCACCAGTGAACCCCCGGAGAGTACCCTCAATAATGAGCAGTTCTTC,CATSEPPESTLNNEQFF
TRBV6-5,TRBJ1-1,few,TRBD1,TGTGCCAGCAGTTACTCGGGGACAGGAGCGAACACTGAAGCTTTCTTT,CASSYSGTGANTEAFF
TRBV19,TRBJ2-6,.,.,TGTGCCAGTAGTATTTTTGTCTCTGGGGCCAACGTCCTGACTTTC,CASSIFVSGANVLTF
TRBV5-1,TRBJ2-2,.,.,TGCGCCAGCAGCTTCGGCGGACTCCACACCGGGGAGCTGTTTTTT,CASSFGGLHTGELFF
TRBV28,TRBJ2-7,.,.,TGTGCCAGCAGTTCCAGGACTTACGAGCAGTACTTC,CASSSRTYEQYF
TRBV5-6,TRBJ2-1,.,TRBD2,TGTGCCAGCAGCTTTTTGGCGGGAGAAAGCACCCAATACAATGAGCAGTTCTTC,CASSFLAGESTQYNEQFF
TRBV6-2/TRBV6-3,TRBJ2-2,few,.,TGTGCCAGCAGTTACAGGACCGTGAACACCGGGGAGCTGTTTTTT,CASSYRTVNTGELFF
TRBV14,TRBJ2-3,few,.,TGTGCCAGCAGCCCCAGGGGTCCCCAAGTTAATACGCAGTATTTT,CASSPRGPQVNTQYF
TRBV7-2,TRBJ1-1,few,.,TGTGCCAGCAGCTTTCAGGGGTTGACGGACACTGAAGCTTTCTTT,CASSFQGLTDTEAFF
TRBV11-2,TRBJ2-5,few,.,TGTGCCAGCAGCCACGCAACGAGTCGGGAGACCCAGTACTTC,CASSHATSRETQYF
TRBV12-3/TRBV12-4,TRBJ2-1,.,.,TGTGCCAGCAGTTTAGCGTATTTGACCAATGAGCAGTTCTTC,CASSLAYLTNEQFF
TRBV7-2,TRBJ2-5,.,TRBD2,TGTGCCAGCAGCTTAGATTATGGGGGGGGACGGACCCAGTACTTC,CASSLDYGGGRTQYF
TRBV20-1,TRBJ2-7,few,.,TGCAGTGCTAGAGAGAGGGGGGGGGCCTTCGAGCAGTACTTC,CSARERGGAFEQYF